The 27 T cell receptor beta chains presented below share a single source sample, sequenced in a study of T cell responses to AZD1222 COVID-19 vaccine (dated by TCRdb to about 2021). The sample's time point label, decoded: about 28 days (+/-7) after the second vaccine dose. Library creation used the immunoSEQ multiplex PCR assay. Drawn from immuneACCESS, this table holds only the in-frame rearrangements with V and J called that TCRdb kept. Clones are partly lost; checked studies trace under half to an unresolved V gene and leave the rest unexplained. The sample table holds approximately 170,000 clones, of which around 88% were seen once. The ten largest make up 0.95% to 1.1% of the sample. This sample comprised peripheral blood, obtained 28 days after the second AZD1222 dose. The receptors stem from an adult who received the AZD1222 COVID-19 vaccine.

This sequence joins TRBV18 and TRBJ2-1; D may be TRBD1 (5 bases). The CDR3 has 12 amino acids. The germline V gene encodes CDR1 KGHSH and CDR2 LQKENI. The germline V and J ends were trimmed by 5 bases and 7 bases, with 9 bases remaining between them. DNA for the CDR3: TGTGCCAGCTCAGTTCAGGGTAATGAGCAGTTCTTC. As protein: CASSVQGNEQFF.

V and J are TRBV7-2 and TRBJ2-1; no definite D call. This CDR3 region has 15 residues. Per the germline V gene, CDR1 is SGHTA and CDR2 is FQGNSA. V lost 2 bases to trimming and J lost 4 bases, with 12 bases between them. The CDR3 loop reads CASSLTATSYNEQFF. CDR3 coding DNA: TGTGCCAGCAGCTTAACGGCTACCTCATACAATGAGCAGTTCTTC.

In nucleotides, the CDR3 is TGTGCCATCAGTGGGGGGAGTAATGAAAAACTGTTTTTT. This encodes CAISGGSNEKLFF. The V gene is TRBV10-3, the J gene TRBJ1-4; maybe TRBD1 (5 bases). V dropped 4 bases and J dropped 4 bases, with 7 bases sitting between them. The CDR3 extends over 13 amino acids. CDR1 is ENHRY, CDR2 SYGVKD, per germline.

J is TRBJ2-5 and V is TRBV27, with D maybe TRBD1 (5 bases). The CDR3 spans 16 residues. Germline-derived CDR1 and CDR2 are MNHEY and SMNVEV (reference sequence). V lost 6 bases and J lost 2, with 19 bases in between. The CDR3 DNA reads TGTGCCAGCAGCCTTGAAGGGGCCGGAACTCAAGAGACCCAGTACTTC. Its translation is CASSLEGAGTQETQYF.

V is TRBV7-8 and J is TRBJ2-3; D is unclear. V was cut by 2 bases and J by 4 bases, with 13 bases left in between. This CDR3 has 15 residues. Germline V CDR1 and CDR2: SGHVS, FQNEAQ. CDR3 residues: CASSLRLAHPDTQYF. The CDR3 bases are TGTGCCAGCAGCTTACGTTTGGCTCATCCAGATACGCAGTATTTT.

This clone was observed a handful of times. The chain couples TRBV19 to TRBJ1-1; D is uncertain. The CDR3 spans 14 residues. V was cut by 4 bases and J by 6 bases, with 15 bases left in between. Germline CDR1 is LNHDA and CDR2 is SQIVND (reference sequence). As DNA, the CDR3 is TGTGCCAGTAGTACCGCGGAGCATAGTGCTGAAGCTTTCTTT. It encodes CASSTAEHSAEAFF.

J is TRBJ1-2 and V is TRBV30, with D unclear. V lost 0 bases to trimming and J lost 6 bases, with 8 bases between them. CDR3 size: 12 residues. CDR1 is GTSNPN, CDR2 SVGIG, per germline (reference sequence). This chain's CDR3 is CAWSVGGNGYTF. DNA for the CDR3: TGTGCCTGGAGTGTAGGAGGGAATGGCTACACCTTC.

The V and J genes are TRBV15 and TRBJ2-7, with D possibly TRBD1 on 5 matching bases. The ends were cut back, 1 base at V and 4 bases at J, with 20 bases in the middle. This CDR3 is built from 17 residues. Germline V lookup: CDR1 LNHNV, CDR2 YYDKDF (reference sequence). The CDR3 coding sequence is TGTGCCACCAGCAGAGGTTCTTCGACAGCCCCAGCATACGAGCAGTACTTC. It is translated as CATSRGSSTAPAYEQYF.

The rearrangement links TRBV19 to TRBJ1-6; no clear D gene. The CDR3 is 16 amino acids. CDR1 LNHDA and CDR2 SQIVND come from the germline V gene (reference sequence). V gave up 3 bases and J gave up 9 bases, with 18 bases separating them. The DNA for the CDR3 is TGTGCCAGTAGTATCGAGACACGGGGATTTAGTTCACCCCTCCACTTT. The encoded protein is CASSIETRGFSSPLHF.

The chain links TRBV4-2 to TRBJ2-7; D is unclear. This CDR3 region has 13 residues. Germline V gene lookup returns CDR1 LGHNA and CDR2 YNFKEQ. With 0 bases removed from V and 5 bases from J, the gap between germline ends came to 8 bases. The CDR3 here is CASSQDPLDEQYF. As DNA, the CDR3 is TGTGCCAGCAGCCAAGATCCGTTGGACGAGCAGTACTTC.

This chain joins TRBV3-1 (or the pseudogene TRBV3-2) and TRBJ2-2, with a tentative D call TRBD2 (5 bases). V was shortened by 1 base and J by 0 bases, with 9 bases between the two germline ends. The CDR3 has 16 amino acids. In germline, CDR1 is LGHDT, CDR2 YNNKEL (reference sequence). The CDR3: CASSQGRGSNTGELFF. The CDR3 bases are TGTGCCAGCAGCCAAGGACGGGGTTCGAACACCGGGGAGCTGTTTTTT.

The chain links TRBV4-1 to TRBJ1-6; D gene unclear. The V end lost 0 bases, the J end lost 19 bases, and 16 bases lay between the germline ends. This CDR3 is 13 amino acids long. The germline CDR1 and CDR2 sequences are MGHRA and YSYEKL. The CDR3 loop is CASSQEARTMPHF. The CDR3 DNA reads TGCGCCAGCAGCCAAGAAGCGCGGACCATGCCTCACTTT.

V and J are TRBV4-3 and TRBJ2-2; D uncertain. V was cut by 0 bases and J by 7 bases, with 9 bases left in between. The CDR3 is 14 residues long. CDR1 LGHNA and CDR2 YSLEER come from the germline V gene. CDR3 bases: TGCGCCAGCAGCCAAGAATACACGCACGGGGAGCTGTTTTTT. Its translation: CASSQEYTHGELFF.

The V and J genes are TRBV7-9 and TRBJ2-2; D perhaps matches TRBD1 (7 bases). Trimming took 5 bases from V and 4 from J, leaving 17 bases between them. Germline V gene lookup returns CDR1 SEHNR and CDR2 FQNEAQ (reference sequence). CDR3 size: 16 residues. As DNA, the CDR3 is TGTGCCAGCAGCCGCCAGGGGGGCCCGTCCACCGGGGAGCTGTTTTTT. Translated, it gives CASSRQGGPSTGELFF. Full variable domain (remainder filled in from reference TRBV7-9 and TRBJ2-2): DTGVSQNPRHKITKRGQNVTFRCDPISEHNRLYWYRQTLGQGPEFLTYFQNEAQLEKSRLLSDRFSAERPKGSFSTLEIQRTEQGDSAMYLCASSRQGGPSTGELFFGEGSRLTVL.

The V call is TRBV7-9, the J call TRBJ1-1; 11 nucleotides align to TRBD1. Germline V CDR1 and CDR2: SEHNR, FQNEAQ (reference sequence). V shed 6 bases, J shed 10 bases, and the junction held 7 bases outside the gene matches. This CDR3 is 13 amino acids long. The chain's CDR3 is CASRGQGEVAAFF. In DNA, the CDR3 is TGTGCCAGCAGGGGACAGGGGGAAGTGGCAGCTTTCTTT.

The gene calls are TRBV10-1 and TRBJ2-1; tentatively, D is TRBD2 (7 bases). The germline gives CDR1 WNHNN, CDR2 SYGVQD (reference sequence). Trimming took 6 bases from V and 5 from J, leaving 17 bases between them. The CDR3 length is 15 residues. The CDR3 coding sequence is TGCGCCAGCAGGCCCGCGGGGGCGGGGAACAATGAGCAGTTCTTC. Translating it yields CASRPAGAGNNEQFF.

The chain carries TRBV10-3 and TRBJ2-2, with D tentatively TRBD2 (5 bases). The CDR3 covers 15 residues. The germline V and J ends were trimmed by 3 bases and 2 bases, with 10 bases remaining between them. The germline V gene encodes CDR1 ENHRY and CDR2 SYGVKD. The CDR3 DNA follows: TGTGCCATCAGTGAACGGACTCTCAACACCGGGGAGCTGTTTTTT. Translating it yields CAISERTLNTGELFF.

The chain employs TRBV2 and TRBJ2-7; D possibly corresponds to TRBD1 (6 bases). The CDR3 spans 15 residues. CDR1 is SNHLY and CDR2 is FYNNEI in the germline V gene. The V and J ends lost 4 bases and 3 bases respectively, with 16 bases between them. CDR3 nucleotide sequence: TGTGCCAGCAGTGCAGACAGGAACGTCGACTACGAGCAGTACTTC. This sequence encodes CASSADRNVDYEQYF.

The rearrangement links TRBV4-1 to TRBJ1-5; D may be TRBD1 (6 bases). The V gene's germline CDR1 is MGHRA and CDR2 YSYEKL. This CDR3 has 14 residues. V was pared by 4 bases and J by 4 bases, with 11 bases between. CDR3 residues: CASSPGQLNQPQHF. CDR3 bases: TGCGCCAGCAGCCCTGGACAGCTAAATCAGCCCCAGCATTTT.

This chain uses TRBV5-4 with TRBJ2-5, with TRBD1 identical over 10 bases. Germline V gene data show CDR1 as SGHNT and CDR2 as YYREEE (reference sequence). V dropped 5 bases and J dropped 3; count of bases not matched to a gene: 4. This CDR3 region has 14 residues. Here the CDR3 reads CASRAGTGEETQYF. CDR3 bases: TGTGCCAGCAGGGCCGGGACAGGGGAAGAGACCCAGTACTTC.

V usage is TRBV10-1 and J usage is TRBJ1-6; D is undetermined. This CDR3 contains 18 residues. V gave up 1 base and J gave up 0 bases, with 13 bases separating them. Germline assignment: CDR1 WNHNN and CDR2 SYGVQD (reference sequence). DNA of the CDR3: TGCGCCAGCAGTGAGTGTCCGGAGGCACGCTCCTATAATTCACCCCTCCACTTT. Amino acids: CASSECPEARSYNSPLHF.

The chain has TRBV7-9 and TRBJ1-6, with TRBD1 as a possible D gene (5 bases). The CDR3 loop spans 13 amino acids. V dropped 5 bases and J dropped 6 bases, with 8 bases sitting between them. Germline CDR1 reads SEHNR; CDR2 reads FQNEAQ (reference sequence). This CDR3 reads CASSPDSNSPLHF. The CDR3 region has the DNA TGTGCCAGCAGCCCCGACAGTAATTCACCCCTCCACTTT. Supplemented by reference TRBV7-9 and TRBJ1-6, the full variable domain reads DTGVSQNPRHKITKRGQNVTFRCDPISEHNRLYWYRQTLGQGPEFLTYFQNEAQLEKSRLLSDRFSAERPKGSFSTLEIQRTEQGDSAMYLCASSPDSNSPLHFGNGTRLTVT.

The chain uses TRBV7-2 and TRBJ1-6; TRBD1 matches at 7 bases. The V gene end was trimmed by 10 bases and the J gene end by 10 bases; junction bases not matched to a gene: 10. Germline V gene sequence: CDR1 SGHTA, CDR2 FQGNSA. This CDR3 has 13 amino acids. Written as DNA, the CDR3 is TGTGCCACTTCCGAGGGGGCTGGGTCACCCCTCCACTTT. Translation: CATSEGAGSPLHF.

The genes are TRBV19 and TRBJ1-1, with D possibly being TRBD1 (6 bases). Per the germline V gene, CDR1 is LNHDA and CDR2 is SQIVND (reference sequence). The CDR3 has 14 amino acids. Trimming pared 3 bases from V and 4 bases from J, leaving 12 bases between. The CDR3 DNA sequence: TGTGCCAGTAGTATGAGGGGGGGAGGCACTGAAGCTTTCTTT. Translation: CASSMRGGGTEAFF.

The chain is built from TRBV27 and TRBJ1-6, with D perhaps matching TRBD1 (6 bases). Looked up from germline, CDR1 is MNHEY and CDR2 is SMNVEV (reference sequence). The CDR3 has 13 amino acids. The ends were cut back, 6 bases at V and 5 bases at J, with 8 bases in the middle. The CDR3 DNA reads as TGTGCCAGCAGAGGACAGAATAATTCACCCCTCCACTTT. Its protein product is CASRGQNNSPLHF.

The V and J genes are TRBV2 and TRBJ2-3, with D perhaps matching TRBD1 (5 bases). The germline V and J ends were trimmed by 7 bases and 0 bases, with 17 bases remaining between them. CDR1 and CDR2 from the germline V gene are SNHLY and FYNNEI. CDR3 size: 16 residues. For the CDR3, the DNA is TGTGCCAGCAACGCCTTAAAGGCAGGGAGCACAGATACGCAGTATTTT. This codes for CASNALKAGSTDTQYF. Complete variable domain (other parts from reference TRBV2 and TRBJ2-3): EPEVTQTPSHQVTQMGQEVILRCVPISNHLYFYWYRQILGQKVEFLVSFYNNEISEKSEIFDDQFSVERPDGSNFTLKIRSTKLEDSAMYFCASNALKAGSTDTQYFGPGTRLTVL.

The chain couples TRBV2 to TRBJ2-1, with TRBD1 matching 12 bases. The CDR3 length is 16 residues. Germline CDR1 is SNHLY and CDR2 is FYNNEI. V was pared by 8 bases and J by 1 base, with 6 bases of the junction left unmatched. The CDR3 DNA reads as TGTGCCAGCGGGGGACAGGGGGCACCGTCCTACAATGAGCAGTTCTTC. Protein product: CASGGQGAPSYNEQFF.